The present TCR beta chain was sequenced within a study of T cell responses to AZD1222 COVID-19 vaccine. V lost 7 bases to trimming and J lost 9 bases, with 16 bases between them. Germline values: CDR1 MNHNY, CDR2 SVGAGI (reference sequence). This CDR3 has 13 residues. In this sample, this clone turned up once. Here immunoSEQ multiplex PCR was the method, and the copy in TCRdb shows in-frame clones only, minus some. The table records 100,000 to 150,000 clones, about 90% of them present only once. The sequencing used peripheral blood, collected on day 0 of AZD1222 vaccination. The sequence derives from an adult in good health. V usage is TRBV6-6 and J usage is TRBJ2-1; no clear D gene. In nucleotides, the CDR3 is TGTGCCAGCACCAGGTATCAACTGGGTGAGCAGTTCTTC. This sequence encodes CASTRYQLGEQFF.